This paragraph covers one T cell receptor (beta chain) sequence. The antigen this receptor binds is unknown. No quality values exist for individual bases; no much larger clone is one base distant. The germline V gene gives CDR1 as SGHRS and CDR2 as YFSETQ. V and J are truncated by 3 bases and 1 base respectively, leaving an intervening sequence of 13 bases. Inclusive of the bounding cysteine and phenylalanine, the CDR3 is 15 residues long. The CDR3 DNA has 45 bases and is translated from base 1. The sample belongs to a study of beta chain features in type 1 diabetes (dated by TCRdb to 2017 to 2018). Context from the whole study: No differences in mean age, gender distribution, total cell number or subset yield were found between patients and healthy donors. A total of about 100,000,000 sorted cells were examined across all samples, and RNA yield correlated strongly with the number of cells per subset. In the study, recently diagnosed type 1 diabetes patients and matched healthy donors were compared on the TCRB repertoires of their sorted circulating CD4+ T cell subsets. Naive and central memory subsets were obtained from all 30 or so donors, but regulatory and stem cell-like memory subsets were isolated from only 8 patients and roughly eight healthy donors. General study outcomes and caveats: Because cDNA was sequenced instead of genomic DNA, highly expressing activated cells could be over-represented, though the groups showed no difference in activation or CD3 levels. Naive, central memory and regulatory TCRB repertoires appeared to be more similar among patients than among healthy donors. Fewer insertions and more nucleotide deletions at VDJ recombination sites were observed in patients with type 1 diabetes, implying thymic rearrangement abnormalities. Type 1 diabetes patients showed a moderate but significant shortening of TCRB CDR3 length in all four CD4+ subsets. PCR might favor shorter templates, but patient and control samples were amplified and corrected together, so any skew would affect both groups equally. Because the HLA sub-analyses included only small numbers of individuals, any influence of HLA type on TCRB rearrangement was left unresolved.

Each donor gave one peripheral blood draw, approximately 100 mL on average, collected into heparinised tubes. A BD FACSAria II was used to sort naive, central memory, regulatory and stem cell-like memory CD4+ T cells with a panel that included CD45RO, CCR7, CD25, CD127, CD95 and CD27. Every sorted population had a purity above 95%. Right away, PBMCs were isolated by Lymphoprep density gradient centrifugation and were stained directly, with no culture step. So that batch effects would be minimized, each experiment stained and sorted samples in pairs, pairing one healthy donor with one patient. The High Capacity cDNA Reverse Transcription Kit was used to reverse transcribe all of the isolated RNA, meaning that expressed TCRB transcripts were what got sequenced. Deep immunoSEQ sequencing was performed on naive, central memory and regulatory T cell samples, with an average of about 4 million total reads per sample. Sorted cells were lysed in RLT buffer, and RNA was extracted using DNase-treated RNeasy Micro or Mini kits according to cell number. To prevent cross-contamination, each cell subset was processed individually, whereas patient and healthy donor samples were processed jointly. The immunoSEQ multiplex PCR was used to amplify TCRB sequences from cDNA, yielding 87-bp fragments that span the CDR3 region. Amplicons were sequenced on the Illumina HiSeq platform. In the source study's methods: PCR bias was corrected computationally using synthetic template baselines, and reads within Hamming distance 2 were collapsed, with unmergeable singletons discarded. Reads were aligned against IMGT so that V, D and J genes, CDR3 length and insertions or deletions at six rearrangement sites could be assigned. Within each subset, clonotype counts were normalized to the number of sorted cells before true diversity and Gini coefficients were calculated with the tcR R package. The overlap coefficient, calculated on TCRB nucleotide sequences, was used to quantify repertoire sharing. TCRdb took over this immuneACCESS table, retaining in-frame rearrangements with V and J assigned. Such tables are incomplete; in checked studies, under half of the missing clones stem from an unresolved V gene, and the remainder is unexplained. V and J calls plus clone size are reproduced from that table; the DNA served to infer D and trimming. This sample gives about 160,000 clones in total; approximately 8.4% of them show up just once. Roughly 0.5% of the sample goes to the ten largest clones.

This TCR came from a man between 18 and 29 years old with type 1 diabetes. In this chain, TRBV5-1 is recombined with TRBJ2-5; tentative D gene TRBD1, with 6 bases matching. Sequenced: central memory CD4+ T cells from blood. The nucleotide sequence reads as follows: TGCGCCAGCAGCTCACAGGGCCCGGGCCAAGAGACCCAGTACTTC. The resulting protein is CASSSQGPGQETQYF.